This T cell receptor beta chain was sequenced for a study of preoperative IRX-2 immunotherapy in early breast cancer. Regarding treatment: preoperative locoregional IRX-2 cytokine immunotherapy. This phase Ib study tested locoregional IRX-2 cytokine immunotherapy given before surgery. Germline CDR1 reads MDHEN; CDR2 reads SYDVKM. Trimming took off 3 bases at V and 2 bases at J, with 11 bases between the two ends. This CDR3 spans 15 amino acids. The table came from immunoSEQ multiplex PCR; TCRdb's copy has only in-frame clones and leaves some out. The table shows around 57,000 clones, with less than 95% occurring only once.

Sampling took place from a patient treated with IRX-2 immunotherapy. The gene calls are TRBV28 and TRBJ1-5; D unclear. The clonotype originates from a human donor with breast cancer. The CDR3 DNA reads as TGTGCCAGCAGTTTGCCCGGGGAGGGCAATCAGCCCCAGCATTTT. Translated, it gives CASSLPGEGNQPQHF.